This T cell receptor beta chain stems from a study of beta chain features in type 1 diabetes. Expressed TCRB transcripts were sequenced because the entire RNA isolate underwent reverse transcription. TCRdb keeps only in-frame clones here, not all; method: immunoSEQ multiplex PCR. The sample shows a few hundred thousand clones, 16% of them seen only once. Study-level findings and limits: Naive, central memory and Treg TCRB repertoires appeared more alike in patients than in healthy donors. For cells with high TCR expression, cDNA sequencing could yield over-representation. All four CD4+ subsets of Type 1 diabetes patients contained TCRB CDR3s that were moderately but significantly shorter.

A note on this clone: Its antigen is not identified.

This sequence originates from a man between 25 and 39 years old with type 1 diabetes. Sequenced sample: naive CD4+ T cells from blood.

The CDR3 loop is CAWSRRLRDNYGYTF. The CDR3 DNA sequence: TGTGCCTGGAGTCGGCGATTGCGGGATAACTATGGCTACACCTTC. This rearrangement joins TRBV30 to TRBJ1-2; D uncertain. V was pared by 2 bases and J by 1 base, with 14 bases between. Germline-derived CDR1 and CDR2 are GTSNPN and SVGIG (reference sequence). This CDR3 spans 15 amino acids.